This T cell receptor beta chain stems from a study of Tregs in tolerant kidney transplant recipients. Findings and limits, study-wide: No direct test of biological reproducibility was done here. Donor-specific Treg expansion exceeded global Treg expansion in tolerant patients, suggesting antigen drive. Few patients were studied, so findings need validation in larger groups.

The nonmyeloablative bone marrow transplants came from related graft donors, with transient mixed chimerism. CD4+CD25+CD127- Tregs, CD4+CD25- non-Tregs, CD4 and CD8 cells were sorted. Data came from immunoSEQ multiplex PCR; TCRdb stores just in-frame clones and leaves some out. The data contain tens of thousands of clones, roughly 93% of them singletons. In regard to this clone: What it recognizes is unknown.

This receptor was identified in a human patient who received a combined kidney and bone marrow transplant. These T cells may partly come from the graft donor. The starting material was CD4+ T cells from blood (PBMCs), obtained 12 months after the transplant.

The CDR3 DNA reads as TGTGCCAGCAGGACAGGGAGGAACACTGAAGCTTTCTTT. This translates into CASRTGRNTEAFF. This rearrangement joins TRBV2 to TRBJ1-1; TRBD1 matches 7 bases. This CDR3 is built from 13 residues. With 6 bases clipped from V and 1 base from J, the junction kept 2 bases outside the gene matches. The germline gives CDR1 SNHLY, CDR2 FYNNEI.